This T cell receptor (beta chain) was captured in a study of cytomegalovirus exposure and HLA in healthy donors. This clone has a single count. J gave up 0 bases and V 5 bases, and 17 bases lay outside the gene matches. CDR3 size: 18 residues. The V gene's germline CDR1 is SGHNT and CDR2 YYREEE (reference sequence). The PCR was carried out with 60 Vbeta primers and 13 Jbeta primers. Clones were read by immunoSEQ multiplex PCR, and TCRdb kept only the in-frame ones, dropping some. The data contain 130,000 or so clones, 80% of them singletons. The rearrangement links TRBV5-4 to TRBJ2-7; 7 nucleotides align to TRBD1. This receptor was identified in a man aged 30-40 years in good health and CMV-seronegative. The specimen was PBMCs. CDR3 DNA sequence: TGTGCCAGCAGACCGTCGACAGGGCCGAAGTCCTTCTCCTACGAGCAGTACTTC. It codes for CASRPSTGPKSFSYEQYF.